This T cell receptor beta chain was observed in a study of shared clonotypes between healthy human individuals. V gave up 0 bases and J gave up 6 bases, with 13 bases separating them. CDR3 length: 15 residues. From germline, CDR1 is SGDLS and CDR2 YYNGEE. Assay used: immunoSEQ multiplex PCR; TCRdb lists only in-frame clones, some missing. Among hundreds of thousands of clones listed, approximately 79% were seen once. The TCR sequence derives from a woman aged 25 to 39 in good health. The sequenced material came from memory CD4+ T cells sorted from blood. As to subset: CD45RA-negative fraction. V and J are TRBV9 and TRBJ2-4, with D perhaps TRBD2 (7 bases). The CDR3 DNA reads TGTGCCAGCAGCGTAGGAGCAGGGGAGGGAAACATTCAGTACTTC. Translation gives CASSVGAGEGNIQYF.